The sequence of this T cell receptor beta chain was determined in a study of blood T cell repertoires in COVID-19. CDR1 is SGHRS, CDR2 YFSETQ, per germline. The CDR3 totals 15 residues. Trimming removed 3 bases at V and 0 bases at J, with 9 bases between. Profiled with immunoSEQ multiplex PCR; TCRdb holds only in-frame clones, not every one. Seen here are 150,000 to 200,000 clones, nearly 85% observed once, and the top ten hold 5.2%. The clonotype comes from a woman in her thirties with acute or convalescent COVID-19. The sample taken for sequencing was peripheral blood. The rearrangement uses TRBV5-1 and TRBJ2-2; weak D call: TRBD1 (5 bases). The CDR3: CASSSTVTNTGELFF. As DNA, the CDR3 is TGCGCCAGCAGCTCGACAGTGACGAACACCGGGGAGCTGTTTTTT.